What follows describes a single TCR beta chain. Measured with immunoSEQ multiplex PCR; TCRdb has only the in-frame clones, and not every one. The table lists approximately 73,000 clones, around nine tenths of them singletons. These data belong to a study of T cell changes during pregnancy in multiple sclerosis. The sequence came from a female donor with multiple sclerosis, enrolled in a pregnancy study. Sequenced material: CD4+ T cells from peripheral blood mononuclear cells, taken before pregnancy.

The CDR3 reads CASSLAAPGQGNGYTF. The DNA for the CDR3 is TGTGCCAGCAGCTTAGCGGCTCCGGGACAGGGTAATGGCTACACCTTC. This sequence joins TRBV7-8 and TRBJ1-2, with 9 bases matching TRBD1. Trimming took 0 bases from V and 6 from J; bases not matched to a gene: 8. The CDR3 runs 16 residues. The germline V gene encodes CDR1 SGHVS and CDR2 FQNEAQ.